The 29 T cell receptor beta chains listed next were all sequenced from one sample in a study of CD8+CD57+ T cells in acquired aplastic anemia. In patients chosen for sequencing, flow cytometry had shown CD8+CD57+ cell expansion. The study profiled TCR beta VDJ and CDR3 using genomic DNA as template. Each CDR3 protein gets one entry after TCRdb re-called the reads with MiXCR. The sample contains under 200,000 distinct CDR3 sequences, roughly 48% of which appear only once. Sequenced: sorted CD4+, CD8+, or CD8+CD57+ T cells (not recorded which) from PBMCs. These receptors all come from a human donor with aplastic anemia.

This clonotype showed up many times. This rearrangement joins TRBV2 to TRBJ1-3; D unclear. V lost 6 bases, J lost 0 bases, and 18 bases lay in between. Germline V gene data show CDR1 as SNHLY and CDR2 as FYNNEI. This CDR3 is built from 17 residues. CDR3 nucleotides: TGTGCCAGCAGGAATCAATTACAGTTCATCTCTGGAAACACCATATATTTT. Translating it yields CASRNQLQFISGNTIYF.

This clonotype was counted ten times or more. CDR3 sequence reads: CASSLMGGDEQFF. Written as DNA, the CDR3 is TGTGCCAGCAGCCTCATGGGGGGCGATGAGCAGTTCTTC. The rearrangement joins TRBV4-2 to TRBJ2-1; either TRBD1 or TRBD2 may supply D (6 bases each). The CDR3 contains 13 residues. V was cut by 4 bases and J by 8 bases, with 12 bases left in between. Germline CDR1 reads LGHNA; CDR2 reads YNFKEQ.

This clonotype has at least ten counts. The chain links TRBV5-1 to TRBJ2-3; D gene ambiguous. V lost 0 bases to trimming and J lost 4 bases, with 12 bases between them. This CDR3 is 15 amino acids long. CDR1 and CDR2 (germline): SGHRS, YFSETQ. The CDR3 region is CASSLEGSLSDTQYF. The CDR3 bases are TGCGCCAGCAGCTTGGAGGGTAGTTTATCAGATACGCAGTATTTT.

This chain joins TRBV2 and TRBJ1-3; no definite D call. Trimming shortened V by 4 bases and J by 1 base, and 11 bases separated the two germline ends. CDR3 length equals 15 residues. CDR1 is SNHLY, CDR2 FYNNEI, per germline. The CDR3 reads CASSVGSGSGNTIYF. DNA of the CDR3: TGTGCCAGCAGTGTTGGGTCAGGATCTGGAAACACCATATATTTT.

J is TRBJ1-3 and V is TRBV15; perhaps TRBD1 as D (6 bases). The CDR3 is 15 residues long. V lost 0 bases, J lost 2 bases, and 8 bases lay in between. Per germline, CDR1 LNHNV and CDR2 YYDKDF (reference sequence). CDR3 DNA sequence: TGTGCCACCAGCAGAGACAGGGGACCTGGAAACACCATATATTTT. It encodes CATSRDRGPGNTIYF.

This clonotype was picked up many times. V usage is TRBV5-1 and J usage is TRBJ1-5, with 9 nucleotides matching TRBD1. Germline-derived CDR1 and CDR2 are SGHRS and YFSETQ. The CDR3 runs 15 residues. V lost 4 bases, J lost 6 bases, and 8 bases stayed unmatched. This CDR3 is CASSADGTGPQPQHF. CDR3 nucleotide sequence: TGCGCCAGCAGCGCTGATGGGACAGGGCCTCAGCCCCAGCATTTT.

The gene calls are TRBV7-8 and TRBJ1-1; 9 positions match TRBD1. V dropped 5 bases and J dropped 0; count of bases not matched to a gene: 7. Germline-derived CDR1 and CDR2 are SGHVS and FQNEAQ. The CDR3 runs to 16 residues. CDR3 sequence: CASSPVGTGMNTEAFF. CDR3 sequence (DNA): TGTGCCAGCAGCCCAGTTGGGACAGGGATGAACACTGAAGCTTTCTTT.

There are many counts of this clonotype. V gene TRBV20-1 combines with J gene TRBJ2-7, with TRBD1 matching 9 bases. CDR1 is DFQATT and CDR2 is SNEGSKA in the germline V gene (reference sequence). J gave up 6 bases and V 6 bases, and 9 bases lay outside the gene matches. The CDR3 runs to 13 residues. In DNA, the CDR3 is TGCAGTGCCAATAGACAGGGGGTGAGCGAGCAGTACTTC. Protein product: CSANRQGVSEQYF.

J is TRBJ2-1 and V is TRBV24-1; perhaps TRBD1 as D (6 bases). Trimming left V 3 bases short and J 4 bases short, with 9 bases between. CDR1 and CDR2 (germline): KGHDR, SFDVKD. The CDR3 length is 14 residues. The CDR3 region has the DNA TGTGCCACCAGTGATGAGGGACAATACAATGAGCAGTTCTTC. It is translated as CATSDEGQYNEQFF.

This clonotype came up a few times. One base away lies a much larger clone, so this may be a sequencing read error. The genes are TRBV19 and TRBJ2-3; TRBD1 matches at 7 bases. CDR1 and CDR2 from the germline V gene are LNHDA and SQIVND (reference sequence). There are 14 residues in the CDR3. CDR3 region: CAGSQTGSPDTQYF. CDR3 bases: TGTGCCGGTAGTCAGACAGGGTCCCCAGATACGCAGTATTTT.

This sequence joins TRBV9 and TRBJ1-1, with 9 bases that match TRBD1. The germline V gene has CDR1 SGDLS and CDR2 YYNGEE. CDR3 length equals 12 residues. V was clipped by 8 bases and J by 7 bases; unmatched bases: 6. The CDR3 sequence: CASAGQGREAFF. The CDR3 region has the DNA TGTGCCAGTGCGGGACAGGGACGTGAAGCTTTCTTT. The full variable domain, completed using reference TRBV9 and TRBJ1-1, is DSGVTQTPKHLITATGQRVTLRCSPRSGDLSVYWYQQSLDQGLQFLIQYYNGEERAKGNILERFSAQQFPDLHSELNLSSLELGDSALYFCASAGQGREAFFGQGTRLTVV.

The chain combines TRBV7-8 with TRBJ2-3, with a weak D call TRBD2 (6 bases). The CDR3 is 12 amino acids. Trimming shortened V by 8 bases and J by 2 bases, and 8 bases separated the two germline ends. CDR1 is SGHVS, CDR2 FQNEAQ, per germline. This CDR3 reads CASGLSTDTQYF. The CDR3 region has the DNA TGTGCCAGCGGACTATCCACAGATACGCAGTATTTT. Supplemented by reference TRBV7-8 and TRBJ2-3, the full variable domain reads GAGVSQSPRYKVAKRGQDVALRCDPISGHVSLFWYQQALGQGPEFLTYFQNEAQLDKSGLPSDRFFAERPEGSVSTLKIQRTQQEDSAVYLCASGLSTDTQYFGPGTRLTVL.

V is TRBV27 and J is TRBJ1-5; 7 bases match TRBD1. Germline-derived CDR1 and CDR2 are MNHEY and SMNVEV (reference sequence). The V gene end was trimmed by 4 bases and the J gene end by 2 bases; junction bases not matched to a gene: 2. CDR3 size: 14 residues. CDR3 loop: CASSYRGGNQPQHF. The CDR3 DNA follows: TGTGCCAGCAGTTACAGGGGCGGCAATCAGCCCCAGCATTTT.

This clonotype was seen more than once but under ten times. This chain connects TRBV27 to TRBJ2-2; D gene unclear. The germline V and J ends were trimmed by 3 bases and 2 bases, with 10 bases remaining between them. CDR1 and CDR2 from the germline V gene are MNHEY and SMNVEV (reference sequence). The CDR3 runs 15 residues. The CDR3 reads CASSFLQTNTGELFF. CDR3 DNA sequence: TGTGCCAGCAGTTTTTTACAGACCAACACCGGGGAGCTGTTTTTT.

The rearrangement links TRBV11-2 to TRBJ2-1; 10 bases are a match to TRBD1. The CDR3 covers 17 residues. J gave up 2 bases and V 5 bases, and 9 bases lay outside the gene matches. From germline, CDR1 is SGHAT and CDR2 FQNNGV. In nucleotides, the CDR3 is TGTGCCAGCAGCCCCTTCTTCGGGACAGGGGCCTACAATGAGCAGTTCTTC. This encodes CASSPFFGTGAYNEQFF.

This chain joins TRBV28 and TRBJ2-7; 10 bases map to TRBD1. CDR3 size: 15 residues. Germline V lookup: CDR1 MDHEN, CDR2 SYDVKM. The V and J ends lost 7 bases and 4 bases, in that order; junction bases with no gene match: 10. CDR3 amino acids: CASILGTGVLYEQYF. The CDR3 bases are TGTGCCAGCATCTTAGGGACAGGGGTTTTATACGAGCAGTACTTC.

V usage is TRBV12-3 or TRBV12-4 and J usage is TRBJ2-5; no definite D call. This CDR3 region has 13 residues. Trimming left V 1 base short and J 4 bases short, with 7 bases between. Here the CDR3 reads CASSLGESETQYF. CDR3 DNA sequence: TGTGCCAGCAGTTTAGGTGAATCAGAGACCCAGTACTTC.

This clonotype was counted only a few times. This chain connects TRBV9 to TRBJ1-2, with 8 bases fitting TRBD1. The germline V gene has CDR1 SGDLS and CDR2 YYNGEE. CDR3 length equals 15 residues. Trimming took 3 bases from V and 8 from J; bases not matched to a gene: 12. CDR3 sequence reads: CASSGTGDRGRGYTF. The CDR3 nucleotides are TGTGCCAGCAGCGGAACCGGAGACAGGGGTCGGGGCTACACCTTC.

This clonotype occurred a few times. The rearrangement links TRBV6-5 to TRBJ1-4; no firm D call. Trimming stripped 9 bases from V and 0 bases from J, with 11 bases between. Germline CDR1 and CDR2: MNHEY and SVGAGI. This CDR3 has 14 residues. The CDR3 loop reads CASRTRPTNEKLFF. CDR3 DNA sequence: TGTGCCAGTAGGACTCGACCAACTAATGAAAAACTGTTTTTT.

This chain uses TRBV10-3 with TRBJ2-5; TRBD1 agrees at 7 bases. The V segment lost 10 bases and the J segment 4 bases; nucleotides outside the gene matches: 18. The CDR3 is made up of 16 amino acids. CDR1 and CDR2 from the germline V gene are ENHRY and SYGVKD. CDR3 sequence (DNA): TGTGCCAGCAGACAACTTAACAGGGGTGGGGGAGAGACCCAGTACTTC. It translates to CASRQLNRGGGETQYF.

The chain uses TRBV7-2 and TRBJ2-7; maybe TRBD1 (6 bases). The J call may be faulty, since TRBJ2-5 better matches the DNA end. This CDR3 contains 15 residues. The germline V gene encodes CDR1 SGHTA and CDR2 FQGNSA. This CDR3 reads CASHLQGRYGETQYF. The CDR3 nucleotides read TGTGCCAGCCACTTACAGGGCAGATACGGGGAGACCCAGTACTTC.

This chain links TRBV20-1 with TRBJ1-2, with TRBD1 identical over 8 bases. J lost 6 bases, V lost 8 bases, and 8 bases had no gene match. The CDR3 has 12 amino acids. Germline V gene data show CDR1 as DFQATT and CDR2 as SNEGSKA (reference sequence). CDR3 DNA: TGCAGTCCGCGACAGGGGTTGGATGGCTACACCTTC. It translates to CSPRQGLDGYTF.

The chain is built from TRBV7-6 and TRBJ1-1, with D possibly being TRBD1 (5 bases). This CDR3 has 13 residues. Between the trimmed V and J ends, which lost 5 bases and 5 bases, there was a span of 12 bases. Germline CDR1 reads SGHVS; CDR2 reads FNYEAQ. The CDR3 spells CASSRSQVTEAFF. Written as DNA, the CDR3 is TGTGCCAGCAGCCGCTCACAGGTAACTGAAGCTTTCTTT.

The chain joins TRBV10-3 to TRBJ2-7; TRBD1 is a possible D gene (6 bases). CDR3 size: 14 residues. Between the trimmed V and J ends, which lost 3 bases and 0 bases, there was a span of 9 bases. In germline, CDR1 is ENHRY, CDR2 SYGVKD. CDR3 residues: CAISEQGSSYEQYF. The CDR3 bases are TGTGCCATCAGTGAACAGGGTAGCTCCTACGAGCAGTACTTC.

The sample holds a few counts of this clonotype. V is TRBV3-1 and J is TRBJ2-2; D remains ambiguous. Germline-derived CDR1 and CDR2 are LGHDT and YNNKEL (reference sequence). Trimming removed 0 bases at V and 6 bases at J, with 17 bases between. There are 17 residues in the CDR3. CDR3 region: CASSQEKRLIEAGELFF. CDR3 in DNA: TGTGCCAGCAGCCAAGAAAAGAGACTTATTGAGGCCGGGGAGCTGTTTTTT.

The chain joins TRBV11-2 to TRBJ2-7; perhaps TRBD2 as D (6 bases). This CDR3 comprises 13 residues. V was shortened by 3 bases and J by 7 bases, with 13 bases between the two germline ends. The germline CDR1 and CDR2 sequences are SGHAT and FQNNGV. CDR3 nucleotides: TGTGCCAGCAGCTTTAAGGCGGAGGGGGAGCAGTACTTC. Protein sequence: CASSFKAEGEQYF. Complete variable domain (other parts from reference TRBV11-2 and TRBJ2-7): EAGVAQSPRYKIIEKRQSVAFWCNPISGHATLYWYQQILGQGPKLLIQFQNNGVVDDSQLPKDRFSAERLKGVDSTLKIQPAKLEDSAVYLCASSFKAEGEQYFGPGTRLTVT.

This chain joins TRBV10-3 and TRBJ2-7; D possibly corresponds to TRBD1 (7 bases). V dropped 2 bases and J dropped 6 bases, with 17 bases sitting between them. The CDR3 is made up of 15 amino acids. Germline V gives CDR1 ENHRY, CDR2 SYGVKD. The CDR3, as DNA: TGTGCCATCAGTGAGATGACAGGGAGGTCTATCGAGCAGTACTTC. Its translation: CAISEMTGRSIEQYF.

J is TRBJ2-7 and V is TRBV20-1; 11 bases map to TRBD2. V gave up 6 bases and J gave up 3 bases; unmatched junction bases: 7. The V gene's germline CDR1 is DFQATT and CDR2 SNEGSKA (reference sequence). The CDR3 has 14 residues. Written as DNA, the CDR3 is TGCAGTGCGGACACTAGCGGGGGTTTCTACGAGCAGTACTTC. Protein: CSADTSGGFYEQYF.

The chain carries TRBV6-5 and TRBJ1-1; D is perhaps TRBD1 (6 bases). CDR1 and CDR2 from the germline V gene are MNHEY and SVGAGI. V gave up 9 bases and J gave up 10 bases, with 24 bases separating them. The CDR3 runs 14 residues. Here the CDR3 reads CASSLDRQAGGAFF. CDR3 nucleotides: TGTGCCAGTTCCCTCGACCGACAGGCTGGCGGAGCTTTCTTT.